This T cell receptor (beta chain) emerged from a study of T-cell memory formation after mild COVID-19. Overall study results and limits: Clones contracting across day 15 to 85 had a balanced CD4/CD8 profile; later expanding clones leaned CD4+.

This CDR3 has 16 residues. The ends were cut back, 1 base at V and 3 bases at J, with 16 bases in the middle. Germline values: CDR1 SGHVS, CDR2 FQNEAQ. There are a few counts of this clonotype. The antigen is not known. With constant-segment primers, 5'RACE yielded cDNA libraries of TCR alpha and TCR beta that carried sample barcodes and UMIs. TCRdb recomputed calls from the 5' RACE reads with MiXCR, one row per CDR3 protein. This table has 150,000 or so distinct CDR3 sequences, around 15% appearing once. The sequencing input was PBMCs or a T cell subset sorted from them (not recorded which). The chain couples TRBV7-8 to TRBJ2-7, with D uncertain. The sequence was collected from an adult woman who had mild COVID-19 (a few samples of this study predate the infection). Cell type and time point are not known. CDR3 sequence reads: CASSLGLWGDDYEQYF. DNA for the CDR3: TGTGCCAGCAGCTTAGGGCTGTGGGGTGATGACTACGAGCAGTACTTC.